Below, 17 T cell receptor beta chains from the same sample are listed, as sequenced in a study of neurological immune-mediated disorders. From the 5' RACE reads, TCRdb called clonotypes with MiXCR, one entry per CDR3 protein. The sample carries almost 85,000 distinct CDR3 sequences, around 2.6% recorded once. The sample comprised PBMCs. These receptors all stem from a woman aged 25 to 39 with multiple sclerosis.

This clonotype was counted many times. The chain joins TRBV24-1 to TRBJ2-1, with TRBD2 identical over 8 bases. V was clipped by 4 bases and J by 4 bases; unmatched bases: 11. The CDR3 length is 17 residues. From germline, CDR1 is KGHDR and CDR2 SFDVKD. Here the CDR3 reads CATSDYPGGGGYNEQFF. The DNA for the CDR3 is TGTGCCACCAGTGACTATCCGGGAGGGGGGGGGTACAATGAGCAGTTCTTC.

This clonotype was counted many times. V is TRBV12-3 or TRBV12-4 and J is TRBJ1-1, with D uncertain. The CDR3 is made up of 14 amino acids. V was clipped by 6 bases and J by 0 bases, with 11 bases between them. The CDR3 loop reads CASRYQAMNTEAFF. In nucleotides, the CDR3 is TGTGCCAGCAGATACCAGGCTATGAACACTGAAGCTTTCTTT.

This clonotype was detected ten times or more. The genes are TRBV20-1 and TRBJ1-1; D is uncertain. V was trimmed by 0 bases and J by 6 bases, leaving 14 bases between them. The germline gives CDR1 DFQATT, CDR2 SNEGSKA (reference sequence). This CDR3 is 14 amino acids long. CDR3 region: CSARDKTLGAEAFF. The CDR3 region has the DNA TGCAGTGCTAGAGACAAGACCCTAGGTGCTGAAGCTTTCTTT.

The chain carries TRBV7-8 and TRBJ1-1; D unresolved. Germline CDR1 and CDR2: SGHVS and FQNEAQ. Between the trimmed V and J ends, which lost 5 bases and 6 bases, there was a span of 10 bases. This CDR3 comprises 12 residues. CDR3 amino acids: CASSNDKAEAFF. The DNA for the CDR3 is TGTGCCAGCAGCAACGACAAGGCTGAAGCTTTCTTT.

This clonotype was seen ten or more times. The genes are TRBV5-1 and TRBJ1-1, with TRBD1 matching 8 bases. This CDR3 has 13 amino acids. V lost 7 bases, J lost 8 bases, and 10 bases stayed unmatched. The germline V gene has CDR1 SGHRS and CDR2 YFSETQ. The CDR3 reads CASGQGWDSEAFF. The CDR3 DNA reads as TGCGCCAGCGGACAGGGATGGGATAGCGAAGCTTTCTTT.

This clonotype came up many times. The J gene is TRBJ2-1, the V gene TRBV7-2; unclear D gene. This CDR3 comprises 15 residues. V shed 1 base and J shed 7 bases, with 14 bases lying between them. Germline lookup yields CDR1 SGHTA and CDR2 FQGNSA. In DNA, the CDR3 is TGTGCCAGCAGCTTAGGCGGTCCAGCCTTGAATGAGCAGTTCTTC. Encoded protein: CASSLGGPALNEQFF.

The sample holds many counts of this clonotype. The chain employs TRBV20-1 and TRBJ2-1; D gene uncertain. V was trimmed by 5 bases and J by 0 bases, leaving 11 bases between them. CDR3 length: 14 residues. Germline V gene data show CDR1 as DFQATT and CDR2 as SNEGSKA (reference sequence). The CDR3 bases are TGCAGTGCTCCCCTCCCGAGCTCCTACAATGAGCAGTTCTTC. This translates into CSAPLPSSYNEQFF.

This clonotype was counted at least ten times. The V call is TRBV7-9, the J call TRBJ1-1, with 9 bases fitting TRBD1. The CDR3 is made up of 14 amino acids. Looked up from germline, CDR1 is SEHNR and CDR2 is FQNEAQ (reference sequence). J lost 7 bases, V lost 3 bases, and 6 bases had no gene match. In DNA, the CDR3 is TGTGCCAGCAGCTTCTCGGACAGGGGTATTGAAGCTTTCTTT. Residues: CASSFSDRGIEAFF.

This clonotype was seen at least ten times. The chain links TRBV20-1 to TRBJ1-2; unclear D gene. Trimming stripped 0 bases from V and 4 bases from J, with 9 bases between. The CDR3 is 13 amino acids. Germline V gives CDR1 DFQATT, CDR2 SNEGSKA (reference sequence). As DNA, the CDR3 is TGCAGTGCTAGAGAACCCCTGGCCTATGGCTACACCTTC. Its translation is CSAREPLAYGYTF.

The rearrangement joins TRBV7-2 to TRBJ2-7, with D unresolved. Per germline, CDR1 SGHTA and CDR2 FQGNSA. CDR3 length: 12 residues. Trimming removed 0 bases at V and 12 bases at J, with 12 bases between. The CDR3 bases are TGTGCCAGCAGCTTAGCAGGCCGGTCATGGTACTTC. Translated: CASSLAGRSWYF.

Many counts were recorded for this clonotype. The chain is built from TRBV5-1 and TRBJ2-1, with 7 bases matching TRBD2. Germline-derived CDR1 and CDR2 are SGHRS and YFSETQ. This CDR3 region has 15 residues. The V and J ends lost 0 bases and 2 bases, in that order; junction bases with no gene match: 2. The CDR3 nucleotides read TGCGCCAGCAGCTTGGATGGGGGGGCCTACAATGAGCAGTTCTTC. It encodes CASSLDGGAYNEQFF. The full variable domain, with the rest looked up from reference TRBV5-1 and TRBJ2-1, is KAGVTQTPRYLIKTRGQQVTLSCSPISGHRSVSWYQQTPGQGLQFLFEYFSETQRNKGNFPGRFSGRQFSNSRSEMNVSTLELGDSALYLCASSLDGGAYNEQFFGPGTRLTVL.

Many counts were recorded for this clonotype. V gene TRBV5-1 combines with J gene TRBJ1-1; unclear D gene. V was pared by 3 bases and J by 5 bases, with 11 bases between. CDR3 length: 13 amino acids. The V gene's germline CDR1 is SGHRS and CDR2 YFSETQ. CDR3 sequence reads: CASSSSKETEAFF. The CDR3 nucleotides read TGCGCCAGCAGCTCAAGTAAGGAGACTGAAGCTTTCTTT.

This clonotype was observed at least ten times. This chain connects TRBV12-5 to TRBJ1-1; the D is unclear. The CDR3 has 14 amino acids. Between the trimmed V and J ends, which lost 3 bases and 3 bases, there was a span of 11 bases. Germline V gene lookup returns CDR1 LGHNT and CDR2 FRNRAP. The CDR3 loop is CASGLIGPYTEAFF. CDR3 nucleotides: TGTGCTAGTGGTTTAATAGGACCGTACACTGAAGCTTTCTTT.

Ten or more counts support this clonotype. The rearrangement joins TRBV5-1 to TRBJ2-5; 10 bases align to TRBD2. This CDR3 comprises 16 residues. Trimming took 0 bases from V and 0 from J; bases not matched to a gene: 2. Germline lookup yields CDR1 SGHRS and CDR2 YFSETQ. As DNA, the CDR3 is TGCGCCAGCAGCTTGGGGACTAGCGGAAACCAAGAGACCCAGTACTTC. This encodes CASSLGTSGNQETQYF.

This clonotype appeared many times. CDR3 amino acids: CSARVRGTSAYEQYF. The CDR3 bases are TGCAGTGCTAGAGTGCGCGGAACTTCGGCCTACGAGCAGTACTTC. The chain couples TRBV20-1 to TRBJ2-7; D is undetermined. Germline CDR1 is DFQATT and CDR2 is SNEGSKA (reference sequence). The CDR3 extends over 15 amino acids. Trimming took off 1 base at V and 2 bases at J, with 15 bases between the two ends.

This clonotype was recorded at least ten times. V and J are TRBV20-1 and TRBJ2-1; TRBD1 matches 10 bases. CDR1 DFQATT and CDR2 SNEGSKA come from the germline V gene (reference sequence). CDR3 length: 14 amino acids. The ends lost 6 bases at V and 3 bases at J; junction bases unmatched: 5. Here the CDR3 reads CSARGTGDYNEQFF. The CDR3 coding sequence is TGCAGTGCCCGAGGGACAGGGGACTACAATGAGCAGTTCTTC.

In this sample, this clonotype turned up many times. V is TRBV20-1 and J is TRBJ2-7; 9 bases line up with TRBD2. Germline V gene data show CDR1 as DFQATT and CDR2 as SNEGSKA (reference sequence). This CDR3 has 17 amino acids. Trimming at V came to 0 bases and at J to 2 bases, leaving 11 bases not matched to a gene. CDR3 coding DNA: TGCAGTGCTAGAGATAGGGAGGGGCTAGCGGGGCCCTACGAGCAGTACTTC. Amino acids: CSARDREGLAGPYEQYF.